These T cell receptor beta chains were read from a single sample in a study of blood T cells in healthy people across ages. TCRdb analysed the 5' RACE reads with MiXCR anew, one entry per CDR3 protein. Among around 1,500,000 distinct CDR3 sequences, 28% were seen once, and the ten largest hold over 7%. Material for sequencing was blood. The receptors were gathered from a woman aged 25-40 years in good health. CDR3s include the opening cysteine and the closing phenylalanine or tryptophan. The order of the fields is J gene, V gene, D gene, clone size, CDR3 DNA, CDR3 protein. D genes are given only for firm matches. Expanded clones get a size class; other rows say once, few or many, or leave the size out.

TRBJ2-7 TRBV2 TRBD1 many TGTGCCAGCAGTGGGGACTCAGGGGGCGCGGGGGAGCAGTACTTC CASSGDSGGAGEQYF
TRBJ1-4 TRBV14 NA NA TGTGCCAGCAGCCAGGGGGGACATGACGAAAAACTGTTTTTT CASSQGGHDEKLFF
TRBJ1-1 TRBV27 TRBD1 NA TGTGCCAGCAGTCCTAATCGACAGGGAGGAACTGAAGCTTTCTTT CASSPNRQGGTEAFF
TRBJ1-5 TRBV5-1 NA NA TGCGCCAGCAGCTTGGTGGGGGGGGCTCAGCCCCAGCATTTT CASSLVGGAQPQHF
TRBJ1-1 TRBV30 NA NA TGTGCCTGGAGTGTCCCCGGACCGAACACTGAAGCTTTCTTT CAWSVPGPNTEAFF
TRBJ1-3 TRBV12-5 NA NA TGTGCTAGTGGTTTGGTTCTTTCAGGGTCCCCTGGAAACACCATATATTTT CASGLVLSGSPGNTIYF
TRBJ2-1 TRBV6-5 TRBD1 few TGTGCCAGCAGTTCCAGGGACAGGAACCTTGGGAATGAGCAGTTCTTC CASSSRDRNLGNEQFF
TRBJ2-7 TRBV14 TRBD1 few TGTGCCAGCAGCCAAACCGCCGGGACAGGGAATTACGAGCAGTACTTC CASSQTAGTGNYEQYF
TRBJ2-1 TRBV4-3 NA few TGCGCCAGCAGCCAAGATTGGAGGGAGCAGTTCTTC CASSQDWREQFF
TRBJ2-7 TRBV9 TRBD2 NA TGTGCCAGCAGCGTAGCGGGCGGGAGGGGAGCCTACGAGCAGTACTTC CASSVAGGRGAYEQYF
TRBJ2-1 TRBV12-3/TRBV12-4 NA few TGTGCCAGCATCGGTCTTAGGAACAATGAGCAGTTCTTC CASIGLRNNEQFF
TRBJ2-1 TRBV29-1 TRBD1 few TGCAGCGCCCAGATCTCGGGGACAGGGCACCACAATGAGCAGTTCTTC CSAQISGTGHHNEQFF
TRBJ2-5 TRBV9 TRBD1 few TGTGCCAGCAGCCCCGGCGGACAGGTGGGAGAGACCCAGTACTTC CASSPGGQVGETQYF
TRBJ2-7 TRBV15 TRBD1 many TGTGCCACCAGCCACAGGGACAGACTAAACTACGAGCAGTACTTC CATSHRDRLNYEQYF
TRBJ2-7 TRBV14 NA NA TGTGCCAGCAGCCAAGGCAATCAGGAGATGCAGTACTTC CASSQGNQEMQYF
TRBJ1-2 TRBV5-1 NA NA TGCGCCAGCAGCTCCAGGGGAGGGCCCTATGGCTACACCTTC CASSSRGGPYGYTF
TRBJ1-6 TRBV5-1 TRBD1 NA TGCGCCAGCAGCTTGGGGACAGGTGCCGGTGGGTCACCCCTCCACTTT CASSLGTGAGGSPLHF
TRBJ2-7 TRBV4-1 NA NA TGCGCCAGCAGCCCAAGCGAGTGGGCAGAGCAGTACTTC CASSPSEWAEQYF
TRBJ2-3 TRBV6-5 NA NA TGTGCCAGCAGTTCTTCCAATACGCAGTATTTT CASSSSNTQYF
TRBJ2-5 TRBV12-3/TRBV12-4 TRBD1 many TGTGCCAGCAGCTGGGGACAGGGAGGAGAGACCCAGTACTTC CASSWGQGGETQYF
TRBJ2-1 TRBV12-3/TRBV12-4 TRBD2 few TGTGCCAGCCGGGCTAGCGGGGGCCTTGAGCAGTTCTTC CASRASGGLEQFF
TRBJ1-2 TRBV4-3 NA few TGCGCCAGCAGCCAAGATCGAACGGCAGGCCCCTTGCTGATAGGCTACACCTTC CASSQDRTAGPLLIGYTF
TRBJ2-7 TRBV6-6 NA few TGTGCCAGCAGTTACAGTCAGGCAGACTCCTACAATGAGCAGTACTTC CASSYSQADSYNEQYF
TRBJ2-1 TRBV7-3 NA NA TGTACCAGCAGCTTGCAGCGGTACAATGAGCAGTTCTTC CTSSLQRYNEQFF
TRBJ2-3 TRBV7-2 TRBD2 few TGTGCCACCTCCCGCTCCGGGACTAGAGTCACAGATACGCAGTATTTT CATSRSGTRVTDTQYF
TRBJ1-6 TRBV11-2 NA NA TGTGCCAGCAGCTTAGACGTCGGCCGGCCCCACTTT CASSLDVGRPHF
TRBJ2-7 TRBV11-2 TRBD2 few TGTGCCAGCAGACCTAGCGGGAGGGCTCACGAGCAGTACTTC CASRPSGRAHEQYF
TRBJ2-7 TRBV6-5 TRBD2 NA TGTGCCAGCAGTTCCCCGGGACGGGAGGGCAATGAGCAGTACTTC CASSSPGREGNEQYF
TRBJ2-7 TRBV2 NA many TGTGCCAGCAGTGAAGCAACCCTCAGGGCCTACGAGCAGTACTTC CASSEATLRAYEQYF
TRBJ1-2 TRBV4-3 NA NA TGCGCCAGCCACCTCAAAACCTTC CASHLKTF
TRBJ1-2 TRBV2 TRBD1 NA TGTGCCAGCAGTGATCCTAGTTCAGGGGGAAGGAGTGGCTACACCTTC CASSDPSSGGRSGYTF
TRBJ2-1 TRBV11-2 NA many TGTGCCAGCAGCTTAGCATCCGGTGAGCAGTTCTTC CASSLASGEQFF
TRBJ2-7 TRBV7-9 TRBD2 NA TGTGCCAGCAGCTTAGTACTAGCGGAGGGCGAGCAGTACTTC CASSLVLAEGEQYF
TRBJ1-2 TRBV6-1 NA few TGTGCCAGCAGTGGGGACCATCGGGGCTACACCTTC CASSGDHRGYTF
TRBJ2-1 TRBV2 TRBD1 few TGTGCCAGCAGTCACAGGGGGGCGATCTCCTACAATGAGCAGTTCTTC CASSHRGAISYNEQFF
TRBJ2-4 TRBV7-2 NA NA TGTGCCAGCAGCTATCGGGGCTCCTACGCCTCCTACAATGAGCAGTACTTC CASSYRGSYASYNEQYF
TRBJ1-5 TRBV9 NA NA TGTGCCAGCAGCGACGGGAATAGCGATCAGCCCCAGCATTTT CASSDGNSDQPQHF
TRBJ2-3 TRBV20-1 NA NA TGCAGTGCTAGAACTTGGGATTTCACAGATACGCAGTATTTT CSARTWDFTDTQYF
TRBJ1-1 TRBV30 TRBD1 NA TGTGCCTGGAGGGTGGGGACAGCAAACACTGAAGCTTTCTTT CAWRVGTANTEAFF
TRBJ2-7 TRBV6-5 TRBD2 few TGTGCCAGCAGCGAGACTAGCGGCCTCTACGAGCAGTACTTC CASSETSGLYEQYF